These T cell receptor beta chains were read from a single sample in a study of graft-versus-host responses after intestinal transplantation. Only in-frame clones appear in the TCRdb table, and some are missing; sequencing was by immunoSEQ multiplex PCR. The repertoire holds fewer than 110,000 clones, with roughly 89% as singletons. These receptors have no identified antigens. The material was unstimulated CD4+ T cells sorted from spleen or lymph node cells, obtained before transplant. The source is a human donor who was the organ donor for an intestinal transplant. The CDR3 runs from the conserved cysteine through the conserved F or W. The D gene is left open where the match is weak. Some rows have no size entry. The others give once, few or many, or a class for an expanded clone.

J gene	clone size	D gene	V gene	CDR3 DNA	CDR3 protein
TRBJ2-7	few	.	TRBV29-1	TGCAGCGTTGAAGATATGAAGGGGGGGGTGTACGAGCAGTACTTC	CSVEDMKGGVYEQYF
TRBJ2-1	.	.	TRBV11-3	TGTGCCAGCAGCCCCACGACAAGCAATGAGCAGTTCTTC	CASSPTTSNEQFF
TRBJ2-3	.	.	TRBV7-2	TGTGCCAGCAGCTTAGTCCCTAGCGCAGATACGCAGTATTTT	CASSLVPSADTQYF
TRBJ2-4	few	.	TRBV2	TGTGCCAGCGGGGAGGGGGCATCCATTCAGTACTTC	CASGEGASIQYF
TRBJ2-2	few	TRBD2	TRBV30	TGTGCCTGGAGGGGGACTAGTTTCACCGGGGAGCTGTTTTTT	CAWRGTSFTGELFF
TRBJ2-6	.	.	TRBV10-2	TGCGCCAGCAGTGACAGCTCTGGGGCCAACGTCCTGACTTTC	CASSDSSGANVLTF
TRBJ2-7	.	TRBD2	TRBV19	TGTGCCAGTAGTATTGGCGGGAGCTCCTACGAGCAGTACTTC	CASSIGGSSYEQYF
TRBJ2-1	.	.	TRBV5-1	TGCGCCAGCAGCTTGGAGCCGGGACCGGTCCCGGGTGAGCAGTTCTTC	CASSLEPGPVPGEQFF
TRBJ1-2	.	TRBD1	TRBV2	TGTGCCAGCAGTGAGGGACAGGGGCTCCCACTCGGCTACACCTTC	CASSEGQGLPLGYTF
TRBJ1-5	once	.	TRBV6-1	TGTGCCAGCAGCGCCGGACGAAATAGCAATCAGCCCCAGCATTTT	CASSAGRNSNQPQHF
TRBJ2-3	.	.	TRBV6-5	TGTGCCAGCAGTGAATCCAGGCCAGATACGCAGTATTTT	CASSESRPDTQYF
TRBJ2-1	.	.	TRBV10-2	TGCGCCAGCAGTGTATCCCAGAACAATGAGCAGTTCTTC	CASSVSQNNEQFF
TRBJ1-6	.	.	TRBV11-3	TGTGCCAGCAGCTTTACCGGGGCAGGGCATTCACCCCTCCACTTT	CASSFTGAGHSPLHF
TRBJ2-7	.	.	TRBV5-1	TGCGCCAGCAGCTTGTTTGACTACGAGCAGTACTTC	CASSLFDYEQYF
TRBJ2-3	.	.	TRBV11-2	TGTGCCAGCAGCAGGACTGCAAGCACAGATACGCAGTATTTT	CASSRTASTDTQYF
TRBJ1-4	.	.	TRBV4-1	TGCGCCAGCAGCGACCTGGACGCCGTAAATGAAAAACTGTTTTTT	CASSDLDAVNEKLFF
TRBJ2-6	.	TRBD1	TRBV6-1	TGTGCCAGCAGTGTTCACAGGGGCAACAGACCCTTCTCTGGGGCCAACGTCCTGACTTTC	CASSVHRGNRPFSGANVLTF
TRBJ1-1	.	.	TRBV11-2	TGTGCCAGCAGCCAGCGAAGTCCGAGTTCGAACACTGAAGCTTTCTTT	CASSQRSPSSNTEAFF
TRBJ1-5	.	.	TRBV6-1	TGTGCCAGCAGTGACTACAGGGCGCCTAGCGATCAGCCCCAGCATTTT	CASSDYRAPSDQPQHF
TRBJ1-1	.	.	TRBV18	TGTGCCAGCTCGCTGGGGGCAGTGGGAAACACTGAAGCTTTCTTT	CASSLGAVGNTEAFF
TRBJ2-1	.	.	TRBV5-6	TGTGCCAGCAGCACCGGGACGGCCTACAATGAGCAGTTCTTC	CASSTGTAYNEQFF
TRBJ2-1	few	.	TRBV7-2	TGTGCCAGCAGTTACTTTGCAGCCTCCTACAATGAGCAGTTCTTC	CASSYFAASYNEQFF
TRBJ2-3	.	.	TRBV27	TGTGCCAGCAGACCCCTTAACACAGGTACGCAGTATTTT	CASRPLNTGTQYF
TRBJ2-1	.	.	TRBV5-1	TGCGCCAGCAGCTTAACGTCGAGCTCCTACAATGAGCAGTTCTTC	CASSLTSSSYNEQFF
TRBJ2-1	.	.	TRBV29-1	TGCAGCGTTAACGGGATTGGCAATGAGCAGTTCTTC	CSVNGIGNEQFF
TRBJ2-5	.	TRBD1	TRBV5-1	TGCGCCAGCAGCTTCAGGGGGTATCAAGAGACCCAGTACTTC	CASSFRGYQETQYF
TRBJ1-5	.	.	TRBV6-5	TGTGCCAGCAGCCTGTACAGGGTAAATCAGCCCCAGCATTTT	CASSLYRVNQPQHF
TRBJ2-1	.	TRBD1	TRBV27	TGTGCCAGCAGGGGGGACAGCTACAATGAGCAGTTCTTC	CASRGDSYNEQFF
TRBJ2-7	.	.	TRBV5-1	TGCGCCAGCAGCTTAACCAACAGGGTCCAATACGAGCAGTACTTC	CASSLTNRVQYEQYF
TRBJ2-1	.	.	TRBV4-1	TGCGCCAGCAGCCAAGGGCGGATTCTCTCCTACAATGAGCAGTTCTTC	CASSQGRILSYNEQFF
TRBJ2-5	once	.	TRBV5-1	TGCGCCAGCAGCTTCGGGTTTGAGACCCAGTACTTC	CASSFGFETQYF
TRBJ2-7	.	TRBD1	TRBV7-9	TGTGCCAGCAGCCAGACAGGGGGCGCAGCCTACGAGCAGTACTTC	CASSQTGGAAYEQYF
TRBJ1-1	once	.	TRBV11-3	TGTGCCAGCAGCTTTTATGGGGAAACTGAAGCTTTCTTT	CASSFYGETEAFF
TRBJ1-3	.	.	TRBV5-6	TGTGCCAGCAGCTTGCTAGGGGCTAGCTCTGGAAACACCATATATTTT	CASSLLGASSGNTIYF
TRBJ2-3	.	TRBD1	TRBV25-1	TGTGCCAGCAGTGTAGGGGGCGCGGCAGATACGCAGTATTTT	CASSVGGAADTQYF
TRBJ1-2	.	TRBD1	TRBV5-6	TGTGCCAGCAGCAGGGGACAGGGAAGGGTTCTTTATGGCTACACCTTC	CASSRGQGRVLYGYTF
TRBJ2-2	.	.	TRBV6-1	TGTGCCAGTCCCACAGGATCTGCGAACACCGGGGAGCTGTTTTTT	CASPTGSANTGELFF
TRBJ1-4	few	.	TRBV10-3	TGTGCCATCCGGGGAAGCTTGAATGAAAAACTGTTTTTT	CAIRGSLNEKLFF
TRBJ2-5	.	.	TRBV28	TGTGCCAGCAGCCTGGGACTCCGAAGAAAGACCCAGTACTTC	CASSLGLRRKTQYF
TRBJ2-1	.	TRBD2	TRBV7-6	TGTGCCAGCAGCCCTGGCGGGAGGAATGAGCAGTTCTTC	CASSPGGRNEQFF
TRBJ1-1	few	TRBD1	TRBV29-1	TGCAGAGCTACAGGGGATACTGAAGCTTTCTTT	CRATGDTEAFF
TRBJ2-1	.	.	TRBV29-1	TGCAGCGTTGCCGGGGGTGACTACAATGAGCAGTTCTTC	CSVAGGDYNEQFF
TRBJ2-5	.	TRBD1	TRBV18	TGTGCCAGCTCACAACGACCGGGACAGGGGGGGCAGACCCAGTACTTC	CASSQRPGQGGQTQYF
TRBJ2-3	.	TRBD1	TRBV7-2	TGTGCCAGCAGCTTGGGACAGGGAACAGATACGCAGTATTTT	CASSLGQGTDTQYF
TRBJ2-3	.	.	TRBV11-3	TGTGCGAACCAACTGAGGCACTTAAGCACAGATACGCAGTATTTT	CANQLRHLSTDTQYF
TRBJ1-3	.	TRBD1	TRBV6-6	TGTGCCAGCAGGGCAGGGGGCTCTGGAAACACCATATATTTT	CASRAGGSGNTIYF
TRBJ1-1	.	.	TRBV5-1	TGCGCCAGCAGCTTGGTAGGGGGGGTGATGAACACTGAAGCTTTCTTT	CASSLVGGVMNTEAFF
TRBJ2-7	.	.	TRBV23-1	TGCGCCAGCAGTCGGCGGGCTATCTACGAGCAGTACTTC	CASSRRAIYEQYF
TRBJ2-7	.	TRBD2	TRBV7-6	TGTGCCAGCAGCCAAAGACTAGCGGGAGACGAGCAGTACTTC	CASSQRLAGDEQYF
TRBJ2-1	.	.	TRBV11-3	TGTGCCAGCAGTAACACAGAGGGTGAGCAGTTCTTC	CASSNTEGEQFF
TRBJ2-7	.	.	TRBV6-1	TGTGCCAGCACCAGGAGCCCCACAGTCTACTACGAGCAGTACTTC	CASTRSPTVYYEQYF
TRBJ2-7	.	.	TRBV6-6	TGTGCCAGCAGTTACTCTAGCAGGGGATACGAGCAGTACTTC	CASSYSSRGYEQYF
TRBJ1-1	.	.	TRBV10-3	TGTGCCATCAGTGAAGCCTTACGTAGCACTGAAGCTTTCTTT	CAISEALRSTEAFF
TRBJ1-3	.	.	TRBV10-1	TGCGCCAGCAGTGGAGGGACTGGAAACACCATATATTTT	CASSGGTGNTIYF
TRBJ2-2	.	.	TRBV11-3	TGTGCCAGCAGCCCCTGGGGTAGCCTGAACACCGGGGAGCTGTTTTTT	CASSPWGSLNTGELFF
TRBJ1-2	.	.	TRBV6-5	TGTGCCAGCAGCAAACAGGGAAGCTATGGCTACACCTTC	CASSKQGSYGYTF
TRBJ2-7	.	.	TRBV4-1	TGCGCCAGCAGCCGGAACAGAAGGCAGTACTTC	CASSRNRRQYF
TRBJ1-5	.	.	TRBV5-1	TGCGCCAGCAGCTTGATCCCCGGTAATCAGCCCCAGCATTTT	CASSLIPGNQPQHF